These 6 T cell receptor beta chains came from one sample sequenced in a study of CD8+CD57+ T cells in acquired aplastic anemia. TCR beta VDJ and CDR3 were profiled, and genomic DNA was the template. From the reads, TCRdb called clonotypes with MiXCR, one entry per CDR3 protein. This table has 40,000 to 45,000 distinct CDR3 sequences, 55% to 80% appearing once. The specimen sequenced was sorted CD4+, CD8+, or CD8+CD57+ T cells (not recorded which) from PBMCs. Receptors originate from a human donor in good health, serving as a control.

This chain links TRBV3-1 with TRBJ2-2; D is uncertain. Germline V gene lookup returns CDR1 LGHDT and CDR2 YNNKEL (reference sequence). The CDR3 sequence is 15 residues long. The V gene lost 0 bases and the J gene lost 3 bases, with 8 bases spanning the gap. The CDR3 DNA is TGTGCCAGCAGCCAAGATTGGGTATACACCGGGGAGCTGTTTTTT. Translating gives CASSQDWVYTGELFF.

The chain recombines TRBV11-2 with TRBJ2-7, with a possible D match to TRBD1 (6 bases). V lost 5 bases to trimming and J lost 2 bases, with 13 bases between them. CDR1 and CDR2 from the germline V gene are SGHAT and FQNNGV. CDR3 length: 14 amino acids. CDR3 amino acids: CASSTGQLTYEQYF. In nucleotides, the CDR3 is TGTGCCAGCAGCACCGGACAGCTTACCTACGAGCAGTACTTC.

The chain has TRBV24-1 and TRBJ2-5; D is perhaps TRBD1 (6 bases). Germline V gene data show CDR1 as KGHDR and CDR2 as SFDVKD. V gave up 2 bases and J gave up 5 bases, with 8 bases separating them. There are 13 residues in the CDR3. The CDR3 coding sequence is TGTGCCACCAGTGATTGGGGGCGGGAGACCCAGTACTTC. Protein sequence: CATSDWGRETQYF.

The J gene is TRBJ2-5, the V gene TRBV2; possibly TRBD1 or TRBD2 for D (5 bases each). The germline gives CDR1 SNHLY, CDR2 FYNNEI. This CDR3 is built from 13 residues. Trimming removed 3 bases at V and 1 base at J, with 6 bases between. The DNA of the CDR3 is TGTGCCAGCAGTGATGGGGGCCAAGAGACCCAGTACTTC. It codes for CASSDGGQETQYF. Combining the CDR3 with reference TRBV2 and TRBJ2-5 gives the whole variable domain EPEVTQTPSHQVTQMGQEVILRCVPISNHLYFYWYRQILGQKVEFLVSFYNNEISEKSEIFDDQFSVERPDGSNFTLKIRSTKLEDSAMYFCASSDGGQETQYFGPGTRLLVL.

This clonotype was found many times. The chain employs TRBV13 and TRBJ2-1; TRBD2 matches 7 bases. Germline V gives CDR1 PRHDT, CDR2 FYEKMQ (reference sequence). The junction had 4 bases not matched to a gene; V was cut back by 0 bases and J by 2 bases. The CDR3 runs to 16 residues. The CDR3 spells CASSLGLAGAYNEQFF. Written as DNA, the CDR3 is TGTGCCAGCAGCTTAGGGTTGGCGGGGGCCTACAATGAGCAGTTCTTC. The complete variable domain, with remaining parts taken from reference TRBV13 and TRBJ2-1, reads AAGVIQSPRHLIKEKRETATLKCYPIPRHDTVYWYQQGPGQDPQFLISFYEKMQSDKGSIPDRFSAQQFSDYHSELNMSSLELGDSALYFCASSLGLAGAYNEQFFGPGTRLTVL.

The chain uses TRBV20-1 and TRBJ1-2; TRBD1 might be the D (6 bases). The V end was cut by 1 base, the J end by 6 bases, with 12 bases between. The CDR3 spans 13 residues. Germline lookup yields CDR1 DFQATT and CDR2 SNEGSKA (reference sequence). In DNA form, the CDR3 reads TGCAGTGCTAGAGTGGGGGCGCATAATGGCTACACCTTC. Translating it yields CSARVGAHNGYTF.